A single sample is the source of the 5 T cell receptor beta chains below, sequenced in a study of read filtering for tumor transcriptome and immune sequencing. This library used approximately 370 ng RNA and molecular barcoded adaptors spanning alpha/delta and beta/gamma chains. One entry per CDR3 protein, called by TCRdb with MiXCR from the reads. In the table there are 85,000 or so distinct CDR3 sequences, about 12% of which are singletons. Source material: a population of CD138-negative cells sorted from bone marrow. These receptors were collected from a donor aged 40 or over with multiple myeloma.

This clonotype appeared many times. The chain employs TRBV2 and TRBJ2-3; no reliable D call. Trimming shortened V by 5 bases and J by 1 base, and 10 bases separated the two germline ends. The length of the CDR3 is 14 residues. Germline values: CDR1 SNHLY, CDR2 FYNNEI. The CDR3 sequence is CASSFVVRTDTQYF. The CDR3, as DNA: TGTGCCAGCAGTTTTGTGGTGCGCACAGATACGCAGTATTTT.

This clonotype has at least ten counts. The rearrangement joins TRBV4-1 to TRBJ1-4; D possibly corresponds to TRBD1 (5 bases). The V end was cut by 1 base, the J end by 3 bases, with 15 bases between. This CDR3 comprises 17 residues. Germline assignment: CDR1 MGHRA and CDR2 YSYEKL. The CDR3 DNA sequence: TGCGCCAGCAGCCAAGTCCTGGGGCCAATGGCTAATGAAAAACTGTTTTTT. Translation gives CASSQVLGPMANEKLFF.

This clonotype appeared many times. The rearrangement joins TRBV12-3 or TRBV12-4 to TRBJ2-1; 8 bases are shared with TRBD2. Losses at the gene ends were 2 bases for V and 1 base for J; bases not matched to a gene: 1. The CDR3 is 15 residues long. The CDR3 DNA sequence: TGTGCCAGCAGTTTACCGGGGGGGTCCTACAATGAGCAGTTCTTC. Residues: CASSLPGGSYNEQFF.

This clonotype was counted ten times or more. The genes are TRBV28 and TRBJ2-1; D possibly uses TRBD1 or TRBD2 (6 bases each). The CDR3 spans 14 residues. Trimming took 6 bases from V and 10 from J, leaving 19 bases between them. CDR1 is MDHEN, CDR2 SYDVKM, per germline. The CDR3 DNA is TGTGCCAGCAGCCCCGGGGGCTCTCCTGGAGAGCAGTTCTTC. Translation: CASSPGGSPGEQFF.

This clonotype has at least ten counts. The V gene is TRBV11-2, the J gene TRBJ1-1; TRBD1 matches 8 bases. J gave up 7 bases and V 1 base, and 2 bases lay outside the gene matches. The CDR3 sequence is 13 residues long. Germline V gene data show CDR1 as SGHAT and CDR2 as FQNNGV. The CDR3 region has the DNA TGTGCCAGCAGCTTAGCTGGGACAGGTGAAGCTTTCTTT. It is translated as CASSLAGTGEAFF.